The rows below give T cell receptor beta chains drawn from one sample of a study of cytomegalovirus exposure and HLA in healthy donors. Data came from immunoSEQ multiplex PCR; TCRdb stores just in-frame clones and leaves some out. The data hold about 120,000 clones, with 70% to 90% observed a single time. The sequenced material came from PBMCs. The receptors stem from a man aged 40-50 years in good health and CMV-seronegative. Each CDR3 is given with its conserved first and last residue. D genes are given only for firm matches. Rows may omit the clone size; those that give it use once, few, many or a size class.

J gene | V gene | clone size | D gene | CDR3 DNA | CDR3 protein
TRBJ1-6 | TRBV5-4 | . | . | TGTGCCAGCAGCTTCGGCCAGGGGAAGAATAATTCACCCCTCCACTTT | CASSFGQGKNNSPLHF
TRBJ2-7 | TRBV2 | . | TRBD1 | TGTGCCAGCAGTAAGACCGGGACAGGGCACTACGAGCAGTACTTC | CASSKTGTGHYEQYF
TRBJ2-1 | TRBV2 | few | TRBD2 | TGTGCCAGCAGTGAAATTGGGGGGGATGAGCAGTTCTTC | CASSEIGGDEQFF
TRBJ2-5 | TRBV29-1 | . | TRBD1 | TGCAGCGGGGGACAGGGGGCTTCGGGGATTGAGACCCAGTACTTC | CSGGQGASGIETQYF
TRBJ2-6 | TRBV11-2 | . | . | TGTGCCAGCAGCTTACGGGTCCTCTCTGGGGCCAACGGCCTGACTTTC | CASSLRVLSGANGLTF
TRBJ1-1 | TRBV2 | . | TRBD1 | TGTGCCAGCAGGGAACAGGGGAGGGGGACTGAAGCTTTCTTT | CASREQGRGTEAFF
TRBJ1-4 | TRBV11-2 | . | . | TGTGCCAGCAGCCCCGTGGGGCAAAATGAAAAACTGTTTTTT | CASSPVGQNEKLFF
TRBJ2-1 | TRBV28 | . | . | TGTGCCGGATCCAGCCCCGGACGGGGGAAGTATGAGCAGTTCTTC | CAGSSPGRGKYEQFF
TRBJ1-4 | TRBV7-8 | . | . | TGTGCCAGCAGTTCTCTGACAGTCAGAGAAAAACTGTTTTTT | CASSSLTVREKLFF
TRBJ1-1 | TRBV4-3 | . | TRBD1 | TGCGCCAGCAGCCAAGGAAGGGACAGGGGAACTGAAGCTTTCTTT | CASSQGRDRGTEAFF
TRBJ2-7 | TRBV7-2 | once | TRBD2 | TGTGCCAGCAGCCTTCGGGTAGCGGGGGCCTACGAGCAGTACTTC | CASSLRVAGAYEQYF
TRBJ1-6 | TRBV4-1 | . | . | TGCGCCAGCAGCCAAGGGTGGGGACAAAAAAATTCACCCCTCCACTTT | CASSQGWGQKNSPLHF
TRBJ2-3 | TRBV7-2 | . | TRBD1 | TGTGCCACCGGGACAGGGGGATTCACAGATACGCAGTATTTT | CATGTGGFTDTQYF
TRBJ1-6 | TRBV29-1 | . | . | TGCAGCGCCGCCGACAGTATCTCGTCACCCCTCCACTTT | CSAADSISSPLHF
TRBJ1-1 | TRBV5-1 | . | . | TGCGCCAGCAGCGCGCGTCGGAACACTGAAGCTTTCTTT | CASSARRNTEAFF
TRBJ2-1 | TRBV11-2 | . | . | TGTGCCAGCAGCCCCGGGACATACAATGAGCAGTTCTTC | CASSPGTYNEQFF
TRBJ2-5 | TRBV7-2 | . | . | TGTGCCAGCAGCCGATTTCAGGGTGGGCAAGAGACCCAGTACTTC | CASSRFQGGQETQYF